This T cell receptor (beta chain) was recorded in a study of identical twins. Regarding the study as a whole: Where beta out-of-frame sequences were concerned, excess twin sharing was weaker. A partial confounding effect on zero-insertion analyses could come from invariant MAIT and iNKT cells.

Template switching introduced a universal primer site, and the cDNA bore unique molecular identifiers. From the 5' RACE reads, TCRdb called clonotypes with MiXCR, one entry per CDR3 protein. The repertoire holds approximately 690,000 distinct CDR3 sequences, with roughly 6% as singletons. V was shortened by 1 base and J by 6 bases, with 12 bases between the two germline ends. Looked up from germline, CDR1 is SNHLY and CDR2 is FYNNEI. The CDR3 has 15 residues. In its sample, this clonotype was seen a few times. What it recognizes is unknown. Everyone who gave samples was a healthy Caucasian. This sequence originates from a man between 18 and 29 years old in good health. The sequenced material came from naive T cells sorted from blood. V and J are TRBV2 and TRBJ1-4; D gene ambiguous. CDR3 loop: CASSEVAGLYEKLFF. CDR3 sequence (DNA): TGTGCCAGCAGTGAAGTGGCGGGGTTATATGAAAAACTGTTTTTT.